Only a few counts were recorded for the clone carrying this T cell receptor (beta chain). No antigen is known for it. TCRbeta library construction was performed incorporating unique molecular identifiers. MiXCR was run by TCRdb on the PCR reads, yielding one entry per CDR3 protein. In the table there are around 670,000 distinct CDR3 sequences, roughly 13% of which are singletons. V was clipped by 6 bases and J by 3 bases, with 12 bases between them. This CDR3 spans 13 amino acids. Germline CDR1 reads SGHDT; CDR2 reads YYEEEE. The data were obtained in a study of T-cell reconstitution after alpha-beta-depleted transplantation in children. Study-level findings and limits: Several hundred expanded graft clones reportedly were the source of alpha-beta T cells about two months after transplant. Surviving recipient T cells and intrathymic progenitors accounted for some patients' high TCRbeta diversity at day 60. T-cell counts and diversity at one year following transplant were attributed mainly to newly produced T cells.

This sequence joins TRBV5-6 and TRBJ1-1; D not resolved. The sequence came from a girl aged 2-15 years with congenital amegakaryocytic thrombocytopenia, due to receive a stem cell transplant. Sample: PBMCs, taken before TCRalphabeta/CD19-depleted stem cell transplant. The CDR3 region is CASTGEWDTEAFF. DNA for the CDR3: TGTGCCAGCACCGGGGAGTGGGACACTGAAGCTTTCTTT.